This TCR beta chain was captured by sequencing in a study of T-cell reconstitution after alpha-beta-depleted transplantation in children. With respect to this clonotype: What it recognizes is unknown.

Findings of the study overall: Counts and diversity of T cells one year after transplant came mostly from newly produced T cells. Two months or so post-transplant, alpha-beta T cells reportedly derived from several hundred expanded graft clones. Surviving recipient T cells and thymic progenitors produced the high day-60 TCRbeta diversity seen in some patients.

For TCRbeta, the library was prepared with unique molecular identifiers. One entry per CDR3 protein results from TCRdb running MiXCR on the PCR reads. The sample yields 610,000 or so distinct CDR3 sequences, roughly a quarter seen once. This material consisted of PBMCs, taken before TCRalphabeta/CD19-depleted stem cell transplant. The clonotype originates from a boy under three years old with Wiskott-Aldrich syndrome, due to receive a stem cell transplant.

The CDR3 DNA reads as TGCGCCAGCAGCTTTTTGAACTATGAGCAGTTCTTC. The encoded protein is CASSFLNYEQFF. This chain links TRBV5-1 with TRBJ2-1; the D is unclear. From germline, CDR1 is SGHRS and CDR2 YFSETQ. The V end was cut by 2 bases, the J end by 8 bases, with 8 bases between. The CDR3 is 12 residues long.